The 4 T cell receptor beta chains given below trace back to one sample, sequenced in a study of T cell repertoires in cytomegalovirus infection (dated by TCRdb to the late 2010s). The sequencer listed for this sample is Illumina HiSeq 1500. TCRdb trimmed the raw reads at Q25, called clones with MiXCR and kept productive beta chains. Rows merge per CDR3 protein into single entries with the most common DNA and genes. The sample table records about 460,000 distinct CDR3 sequences; approximately 10% of these occur just once. The leading ten clones occupy 10% of the sample. Sequenced sample: PBMCs. The receptors shown here come from a human donor in good health (CMV status not recorded). Some clones in this sample may be carry-over from other donors' samples.

This clonotype has a count of ten or more. V gene TRBV27 combines with J gene TRBJ1-1, with 7 bases identical to TRBD1. The CDR3 sequence is 17 residues long. Unmatched junction bases numbered 16, after V lost 8 bases and J lost 1 base. Germline V gene lookup returns CDR1 MNHEY and CDR2 SMNVEV (reference sequence). The CDR3 coding sequence is TGTGCCAGCGGGCAGGAAACTCGGGACAGACAGAACACTGAAGCTTTCTTT. Protein sequence: CASGQETRDRQNTEAFF.

This clonotype has ten or more counts. The chain couples TRBV12-3 or TRBV12-4 to TRBJ1-5; 7 bases align to TRBD1. After removal of 3 bases from V and 5 bases from J, the junction contained 4 bases not matched to a gene. The CDR3 covers 14 residues. CDR3 DNA sequence: TGTGCCAGCAGTTTGACAGGGTTTCATCAGCCCCAGCATTTT. This sequence encodes CASSLTGFHQPQHF.

The chain is built from TRBV20-1 and TRBJ1-2; tentative D call: TRBD1 (5 bases). Trimming removed 4 bases at V and 3 bases at J, with 12 bases between. Germline V gives CDR1 DFQATT, CDR2 SNEGSKA (reference sequence). The CDR3 covers 13 residues. The CDR3 DNA reads TGCAGTGCTAAGAGGGAAGGGGACTATGGCTACACCTTC. Its protein is CSAKREGDYGYTF.

The rearrangement links TRBV30 to TRBJ1-2, with D possibly matching TRBD1 (5 bases). The CDR3 covers 12 residues. V lost 2 bases and J lost 5, with 9 bases in between. From germline, CDR1 is GTSNPN and CDR2 SVGIG (reference sequence). The CDR3 DNA follows: TGTGCCTGGAGTCTCGGGGCTTATGGCTACACCTTC. It codes for CAWSLGAYGYTF. The full variable domain, rest sourced from reference TRBV30 and TRBJ1-2, is SQTIHQWPATLVQPVGSPLSLECTVEGTSNPNLYWYRQAAGRGLQLLFYSVGIGQISSEVPQNLSASRPQDRQFILSSKKLLLSDSGFYLCAWSLGAYGYTFGSGTRLTVV.